Below are 7 T cell receptor beta chains sequenced from a single sample in a study of OX40 agonist ivuxolimab in advanced cancers. Assay: immunoSEQ multiplex PCR; the TCRdb copy retains only in-frame clones and omits some. The data show about 70,000 clones, 85% seen once. The material sequenced was CD4+ or CD8+ T cells sorted from blood, taken in a trial of the OX40 agonist ivuxolimab. The receptors stem from an adult with an advanced solid tumor such as melanoma, head and neck, liver or kidney cancer.

The chain employs TRBV7-2 and TRBJ1-6; D remains ambiguous. V gave up 3 bases and J gave up 6 bases, with 9 bases separating them. Germline V CDR1 and CDR2: SGHTA, FQGNSA. CDR3 length: 14 residues. This CDR3 is CASSLGRLNSPLHF. DNA of the CDR3: TGTGCCAGCAGCTTGGGCAGGCTTAATTCACCCCTCCACTTT.

The chain couples TRBV18 to TRBJ2-5; weak D call: TRBD2 (6 bases). The CDR3 runs 13 residues. The germline V and J ends were trimmed by 6 bases and 5 bases, with 13 bases remaining between them. The V gene's germline CDR1 is KGHSH and CDR2 LQKENI. The CDR3 region is CASSPGRGETQYF. The CDR3 DNA reads TGTGCCAGCTCGCCAGGCCGGGGGGAGACCCAGTACTTC.

CDR3 residues: CASRAGTGRGQTQYF. The CDR3 coding sequence is TGTGCCAGCAGGGCCGGGACGGGACGGGGGCAAACCCAGTACTTC. The V gene is TRBV7-2, the J gene TRBJ2-5; either TRBD1 or TRBD2 may fit D (6 bases each). The CDR3 sequence is 15 residues long. From germline, CDR1 is SGHTA and CDR2 FQGNSA. The V end lost 6 bases, the J end lost 8 bases, and 22 bases lay between the germline ends.

The table lists this clone with a few counts. The chain joins TRBV6-5 to TRBJ1-2; D call uncertain. This CDR3 comprises 14 residues. Trimming took off 9 bases at V and 3 bases at J, with 17 bases between the two ends. Per the germline V gene, CDR1 is MNHEY and CDR2 is SVGAGI. CDR3 sequence (DNA): TGTGCCAGTTCACCGGGCTCCGGGCACTATGGCTACACCTTC. This codes for CASSPGSGHYGYTF.

The rearrangement joins TRBV10-3 to TRBJ1-4; 7 bases agree with TRBD1. The V gene end was trimmed by 4 bases and the J gene end by 2 bases; junction bases not matched to a gene: 1. There are 14 residues in the CDR3. Germline V CDR1 and CDR2: ENHRY, SYGVKD. CDR3 sequence reads: CAISVTGTNEKLFF. DNA of the CDR3: TGTGCCATCAGTGTGACAGGGACTAATGAAAAACTGTTTTTT.

The chain links TRBV19 to TRBJ2-5; 7 nucleotides align to TRBD1. Unmatched junction bases numbered 6, after V lost 5 bases and J lost 3 bases. Germline CDR1 is LNHDA and CDR2 is SQIVND (reference sequence). The CDR3 runs to 14 residues. The CDR3 loop is CASSLSGTEETQYF. The CDR3 coding sequence is TGTGCCAGTAGTCTTTCCGGGACAGAAGAGACCCAGTACTTC.

The chain is built from TRBV7-2 and TRBJ2-1; D is undetermined. Germline CDR1 is SGHTA and CDR2 is FQGNSA. Deletions cut 3 bases from V and 2 bases from J, with 11 bases between. The CDR3 runs to 15 residues. This CDR3 reads CASSFSPVTYNEQFF. Written as DNA, the CDR3 is TGTGCCAGCAGCTTTTCTCCGGTGACCTACAATGAGCAGTTCTTC.